This T cell receptor beta chain stems from a study of blood T cells in healthy people across ages. The study, taken as a whole, reports: Long-lived donors carried more naive CD4+ cells and greater diversity than aged donors. Roughly linear declines in TCR beta diversity per million T cells occurred with age.

The second PCR ran roughly 6 to 11 cycles with a sample-barcoded 5' primer and J-beta primers. MiXCR, run by TCRdb on the 5' RACE reads, gives a single entry per CDR3 protein. The sample lists 800,000 to 1,000,000 distinct CDR3 sequences, roughly 48% seen once, with roughly 12% in the top ten. About this clonotype: Its antigen remains unknown. An end of the junction differs from the germline gene, which may be a read error.

Healthy Caucasian individuals from Russia aged roughly 6 to 90 were enrolled as donors. Per sample, extraction of total RNA gave at least 6 micrograms in every case. This CDR3 region has 14 residues. The material sequenced was blood. This receptor was taken from a man in his thirties or forties in good health. The chain has TRBV12-3 or TRBV12-4 and TRBJ2-1; D possibly corresponds to TRBD1 (6 bases). The CDR3 sequence is CASSLTGTYNEQLF. CDR3 sequence (DNA): TGTGCCAGCAGCCTAACAGGGACCTACAATGAGCAGCTCTTC.